These 19 T cell receptor beta chains were sequenced from one sample in a study of radiotherapy plus CTLA-4 blockade in lung cancer. Only in-frame clones appear in the TCRdb table, and some are missing; sequencing was by immunoSEQ multiplex PCR. The table lists about 98,000 clones, roughly 80% of them singletons. The material was peripheral blood, obtained from a patient treated with radiotherapy plus ipilimumab. Receptors were obtained from a human donor with non-small cell lung cancer who had a partial response to radiotherapy plus ipilimumab.

The chain employs TRBV7-2 and TRBJ2-7; TRBD2 matches at 11 bases. Losses at the gene ends were 3 bases for V and 3 bases for J; bases not matched to a gene: 7. CDR1 and CDR2 (germline): SGHTA, FQGNSA. The CDR3 is 16 residues long. CDR3 coding DNA: TGTGCCAGCAGCTTTAGCTCCGGGACTAGCGGCTACGAGCAGTACTTC. It yields the protein CASSFSSGTSGYEQYF.

V usage is TRBV9 and J usage is TRBJ2-3, with TRBD2 matching over 12 bases. This CDR3 has 17 amino acids. CDR1 and CDR2 from the germline V gene are SGDLS and YYNGEE. V lost 0 bases to trimming and J lost 2 bases; unmatched junction nucleotides: 4. The CDR3 loop is CASSVATSGGITDTQYF. In DNA, the CDR3 is TGTGCCAGCAGCGTAGCTACTAGCGGGGGGATCACAGATACGCAGTATTTT.

This clone was found once. The chain carries TRBV5-3 and TRBJ2-5; TRBD2 matches 14 bases. TRBV5-3 is marked as an open reading frame, function uncertain. The junction had 15 bases not matched to a gene; V was cut back by 4 bases and J by 4 bases. The CDR3 runs 19 residues. The CDR3 loop reads CARSDTTGTSGGTGETQYF. The CDR3 bases are TGTGCCAGAAGCGATACTACCGGGACTAGCGGGGGAACGGGAGAGACCCAGTACTTC.

This clone was seen a handful of times. The rearrangement uses TRBV6-6 and TRBJ2-1, with a tentative D call TRBD2 (6 bases). Trimming left V 7 bases short and J 5 bases short, with 15 bases between. There are 14 residues in the CDR3. Germline CDR1 and CDR2: MNHNY and SVGAGI (reference sequence). DNA of the CDR3: TGTGCCAGCAACGGAGTAAAGCGGGACAATGAGCAGTTCTTC. It encodes CASNGVKRDNEQFF.

The gene calls are TRBV7-9 and TRBJ1-5, with D uncertain. This CDR3 comprises 12 residues. Deletions cut 3 bases from V and 11 bases from J, with 11 bases between. CDR1 SEHNR and CDR2 FQNEAQ come from the germline V gene (reference sequence). CDR3 loop: CASSFPYGAQHF. DNA of the CDR3: TGTGCCAGCAGCTTCCCTTACGGGGCCCAGCATTTT.

V usage is TRBV21-1 and J usage is TRBJ1-2; the D call TRBD1 from the table was never checked on the DNA. TRBV21-1 is a listed pseudogene. The CDR3 loop spans 14 amino acids. The CDR3 nucleotides read TGTGCCAGCAGCTCGGAGGACAGCTCGAGGGGCTACACCTTC. Its protein product is CASSSEDSSRGYTF.

In nucleotides, the CDR3 is TGCGCCAGCAGCCCTTCGGAACGGGAGGCTGACTACGAGCAGTACTTC. This encodes CASSPSEREADYEQYF. This sequence joins TRBV4-1 and TRBJ2-7; 7 bases agree with TRBD2. The CDR3 consists of 16 residues. V dropped 4 bases and J dropped 3; count of bases not matched to a gene: 12. Germline V gene lookup returns CDR1 MGHRA and CDR2 YSYEKL.

The chain recombines TRBV10-1 with TRBJ2-3; a weak D match, TRBD2 (5 bases). Between the trimmed V and J ends, which lost 3 bases and 2 bases, there was a span of 12 bases. The CDR3 extends over 15 amino acids. The germline V gene encodes CDR1 WNHNN and CDR2 SYGVQD (reference sequence). The CDR3 DNA sequence: TGCGCCAGCAGTGAAGCGGCAGGTCCCACAGATACGCAGTATTTT. Translation gives CASSEAAGPTDTQYF.

The J gene is TRBJ1-1, the V gene TRBV11-2; maybe TRBD1 (5 bases). The CDR3 runs 14 residues. The V end was cut by 2 bases, the J end by 7 bases, with 14 bases between. The V gene's germline CDR1 is SGHAT and CDR2 FQNNGV. DNA of the CDR3: TGTGCCAGCAGCTTATTTCAGACCACAGGTGAAGCTTTCTTT. Protein: CASSLFQTTGEAFF.

The gene calls are TRBV5-1 and TRBJ1-2; TRBD1 agrees at 7 bases. The V segment lost 1 base and the J segment 8 bases; nucleotides outside the gene matches: 5. The CDR3 totals 13 residues. Germline values: CDR1 SGHRS, CDR2 YFSETQ. CDR3 in DNA: TGCGCCAGCAGCTTGCAAGACAGGGTAGGCTACACCTTC. Residues: CASSLQDRVGYTF. The full variable domain, its missing parts supplied by reference TRBV5-1 and TRBJ1-2, is KAGVTQTPRYLIKTRGQQVTLSCSPISGHRSVSWYQQTPGQGLQFLFEYFSETQRNKGNFPGRFSGRQFSNSRSEMNVSTLELGDSALYLCASSLQDRVGYTFGSGTRLTVV.

V is TRBV28 and J is TRBJ1-6; D is unresolved. Trimming cost V 2 bases and J 7 bases, with 9 bases left between them. CDR3 length: 14 residues. The V gene's germline CDR1 is MDHEN and CDR2 SYDVKM. The CDR3 here is CASSLNPRNSPLHF. CDR3 DNA sequence: TGTGCCAGCAGTTTAAACCCGAGGAATTCACCCCTCCACTTT.

This chain uses TRBV25-1 with TRBJ2-1; 10 nucleotides agree with TRBD1. Losses at the gene ends were 6 bases for V and 9 bases for J; bases not matched to a gene: 11. The CDR3 loop spans 15 amino acids. In germline, CDR1 is MGHDK, CDR2 SYGVNS. CDR3 protein: CASRRPGQGSTEQFF. CDR3 DNA: TGTGCCAGCAGAAGACCGGGACAGGGGAGTACTGAGCAGTTCTTC.

V is TRBV27 and J is TRBJ2-1; 7 nucleotides agree with TRBD1. The J segment lost 10 bases and the V segment lost 7 bases, leaving 10 bases of the junction unmatched. This CDR3 is 13 amino acids long. Germline V CDR1 and CDR2: MNHEY, SMNVEV (reference sequence). CDR3 in DNA: TGTGCCAGCACTCAGACAGGGTCCTGGGAGCAGTTCTTC. It is translated as CASTQTGSWEQFF.

The V gene is TRBV7-3, the J gene TRBJ1-2; 10 nucleotides align to TRBD1. Unmatched junction bases numbered 6, after V lost 3 bases and J lost 5 bases. Germline CDR1 reads SGHTA; CDR2 reads FQGTGA. This CDR3 has 15 residues. CDR3 sequence reads: CASSLRTGGPYGYTF. For the CDR3, the DNA is TGTGCCAGCAGCTTGCGGACAGGGGGACCATATGGCTACACCTTC. Full variable domain (missing parts from reference TRBV7-3 and TRBJ1-2): GAGVSQTPSNKVTEKGKYVELRCDPISGHTALYWYRQSLGQGPEFLIYFQGTGAADDSGLPNDRFFAVRPEGSVSTLKIQRTERGDSAVYLCASSLRTGGPYGYTFGSGTRLTVV.

This clone occurred a few times. The chain carries TRBV7-8 and TRBJ2-7; possibly TRBD1 for D (5 bases). Germline CDR1 and CDR2: SGHVS and FQNEAQ. The length of the CDR3 is 15 residues. V lost 1 base, J lost 7 bases, and 17 bases lay in between. The CDR3 DNA follows: TGTGCCAGCAGCTTAGTTAGCAGGGATTCTGGGGAGCAGTACTTC. It translates to CASSLVSRDSGEQYF.

V gene TRBV27 combines with J gene TRBJ2-1, with no clear D. The CDR3 covers 12 residues. The ends were cut back, 6 bases at V and 6 bases at J, with 9 bases in the middle. Germline V CDR1 and CDR2: MNHEY, SMNVEV (reference sequence). The DNA for the CDR3 is TGTGCCAGCAGCAGACATTTCAATGAGCAGTTCTTC. Translation: CASSRHFNEQFF.

The chain recombines TRBV7-8 with TRBJ2-1, with D perhaps matching TRBD2 (6 bases). The CDR3 covers 15 residues. Trimming shortened V by 5 bases and J by 6 bases, and 17 bases separated the two germline ends. CDR1 and CDR2 (germline): SGHVS, FQNEAQ. CDR3 in amino acids: CASSPSLAHSNEQFF. For the CDR3, the DNA is TGTGCCAGCAGCCCATCGCTAGCGCACTCCAATGAGCAGTTCTTC. Combining the CDR3 with reference TRBV7-8 and TRBJ2-1 gives the whole variable domain GAGVSQSPRYKVAKRGQDVALRCDPISGHVSLFWYQQALGQGPEFLTYFQNEAQLDKSGLPSDRFFAERPEGSVSTLKIQRTQQEDSAVYLCASSPSLAHSNEQFFGPGTRLTVL.

The rearrangement joins TRBV9 to TRBJ1-1; D may be TRBD1 (6 bases). The CDR3 runs 13 residues. The V and J ends lost 3 bases and 4 bases respectively, with 10 bases between them. Looked up from germline, CDR1 is SGDLS and CDR2 is YYNGEE. CDR3 protein: CASSAGRGTEAFF. CDR3 sequence (DNA): TGTGCCAGCAGCGCGGGCAGGGGCACTGAAGCTTTCTTT.

J is TRBJ2-3 and V is TRBV28; 11 bases line up with TRBD2. The trim removed 10 bases at V and 3 bases at J, leaving 6 bases unmatched. This CDR3 comprises 14 residues. Germline V gives CDR1 MDHEN, CDR2 SYDVKM. The CDR3 sequence: CANSGRASTDTQYF. The DNA for the CDR3 is TGTGCCAATAGCGGGAGGGCCTCTACAGATACGCAGTATTTT.